The 23 T cell receptor beta chains in this list originate from one sample, sequenced in a study of graft-versus-host responses after intestinal transplantation. Co-plated with approximately 200,000 CFSE-labeled responder cells were approximately 200,000 irradiated, violet-dye-labeled stimulator cells. Clones were sequenced by immunoSEQ multiplex PCR, and TCRdb holds only the in-frame ones, with some missing. The table has about 15,000 clones, under 45% seen once. The input for sequencing was alloreactive CD8+ T cells from a mixed lymphocyte reaction culture, taken before intestinal transplant. Regarding subset: CFSE-low proliferating T cells sorted from approximately 6-day pre-transplant mixed lymphocyte reaction (GvH or HvG direction). These receptors originate from a human patient who received an intestinal transplant.

This clone appeared a few times. The gene calls are TRBV14 and TRBJ1-2; a weak D match, TRBD1 (6 bases). Germline-derived CDR1 and CDR2 are SGHDN and FVKESK. The CDR3 covers 15 residues. V was trimmed by 4 bases and J by 4 bases, leaving 16 bases between them. As DNA, the CDR3 is TGTGCCAGCAGCCGGGAGGACCTCAGGGGCTATGGCTACACCTTC. Encoded protein: CASSREDLRGYGYTF.

This chain uses TRBV2 with TRBJ1-1; tentatively, D is TRBD1 (6 bases). CDR3 length: 16 residues. The germline V gene has CDR1 SNHLY and CDR2 FYNNEI. The germline V and J ends were trimmed by 5 bases and 4 bases, with 20 bases remaining between them. CDR3 in DNA: TGTGCCAGCAGTTTTTCCCCACGACTAGGGGGCACTGAAGCTTTCTTT. Its protein product is CASSFSPRLGGTEAFF.

The chain has TRBV7-9 and TRBJ2-2; TRBD2 aligns across 8 bases. This CDR3 has 19 amino acids. The ends lost 1 base at V and 5 bases at J; junction bases unmatched: 15. Germline loops: CDR1 SEHNR, CDR2 FQNEAQ (reference sequence). This CDR3 is CASSLEGWRREVETGELFF. The CDR3 bases are TGTGCCAGCAGCTTAGAGGGTTGGCGGCGGGAGGTTGAAACCGGGGAGCTGTTTTTT.

The genes are TRBV27 and TRBJ1-5; D is uncertain. Germline V lookup: CDR1 MNHEY, CDR2 SMNVEV (reference sequence). Trimming stripped 2 bases from V and 7 bases from J, with 9 bases between. CDR3 length: 13 amino acids. Written as DNA, the CDR3 is TGTGCCAGCAGTTTAGGGAGTGGACAGCCCCAGCATTTT. Its protein product is CASSLGSGQPQHF.

V and J are TRBV5-1 and TRBJ2-1; tentative D call: TRBD2 (6 bases). Trimming stripped 0 bases from V and 0 bases from J, with 13 bases between. The germline CDR1 and CDR2 sequences are SGHRS and YFSETQ. This CDR3 is 17 amino acids long. Here the CDR3 reads CASSLGPGLSSYNEQFF. The CDR3 DNA sequence: TGCGCCAGCAGCTTGGGCCCGGGACTCAGCTCCTACAATGAGCAGTTCTTC. Based on the CDR3 plus reference TRBV5-1 and TRBJ2-1, the full variable domain is KAGVTQTPRYLIKTRGQQVTLSCSPISGHRSVSWYQQTPGQGLQFLFEYFSETQRNKGNFPGRFSGRQFSNSRSEMNVSTLELGDSALYLCASSLGPGLSSYNEQFFGPGTRLTVL.

The chain joins TRBV4-1 to TRBJ1-2; 9 positions match TRBD1. This CDR3 comprises 15 residues. Germline V lookup: CDR1 MGHRA, CDR2 YSYEKL. V lost 4 bases, J lost 5 bases, and 8 bases stayed unmatched. CDR3 protein: CASSLWGQGLYGYTF. Here the CDR3 DNA reads TGCGCCAGCAGCCTCTGGGGACAGGGACTTTATGGCTACACCTTC.

The chain has TRBV5-6 and TRBJ1-1; D gene uncertain. In germline, CDR1 is SGHDT, CDR2 YYEEEE. The CDR3 totals 12 residues. As DNA, the CDR3 is TGTTACAGCAGCTGGGAGAACACTGAAGCTTTCTTT. This gives the protein CYSSWENTEAFF.

The chain carries TRBV4-1 and TRBJ2-7; D possibly corresponds to TRBD1 (5 bases). This CDR3 is 13 amino acids long. Germline V CDR1 and CDR2: MGHRA, YSYEKL. V was trimmed by 6 bases and J by 3 bases, leaving 12 bases between them. The CDR3: CASSPRTSYEQYF. Written as DNA, the CDR3 is TGCGCCAGCAGTCCCAGGACAAGCTACGAGCAGTACTTC.

The J gene is TRBJ2-1, the V gene TRBV19; tentative D call: TRBD2 (6 bases). Germline CDR1 reads LNHDA; CDR2 reads SQIVND (reference sequence). The length of the CDR3 is 14 residues. V dropped 10 bases and J dropped 1 base, with 14 bases sitting between them. CDR3 sequence (DNA): TGTGCCACATGGGGGGAATGGTCCTACAATGAGCAGTTCTTC. This gives the protein CATWGEWSYNEQFF.

The sample holds a few counts of this clone. The chain employs TRBV11-3 and TRBJ2-2; D gene ambiguous. CDR1 and CDR2 from the germline V gene are SGHNT and YENEEA. The CDR3 consists of 13 residues. Trimming took 5 bases from V and 7 from J, leaving 11 bases between them. CDR3 protein: CASSRRVNGELFF. The CDR3 nucleotides are TGTGCCAGCAGCCGACGGGTTAACGGGGAGCTGTTTTTT.

In this sample, this clone is medium-sized (0.01 to 0.1%). The genes are TRBV2 and TRBJ1-4; TRBD1 agrees at 8 bases. V lost 7 bases, J lost 7 bases, and 8 bases stayed unmatched. The CDR3 loop spans 14 amino acids. Germline assignment: CDR1 SNHLY and CDR2 FYNNEI. The CDR3 region has the DNA TGTGCCAGCAATACAGGGGGATTAGGTGAAAAACTGTTTTTT. Protein: CASNTGGLGEKLFF.

The chain employs TRBV6-5 and TRBJ2-7; maybe TRBD1 (6 bases). The CDR3 is made up of 14 amino acids. V dropped 4 bases and J dropped 7 bases, with 17 bases sitting between them. The V gene's germline CDR1 is MNHEY and CDR2 SVGAGI. CDR3 residues: CASSWTYRAREQYF. The CDR3 DNA reads TGTGCCAGCAGTTGGACCTACAGGGCGCGGGAGCAGTACTTC.

This clone was recorded a few times. The genes are TRBV27 and TRBJ2-7; D may match TRBD1 or TRBD2 (5 bases each). The V end lost 3 bases, the J end lost 1 base, and 13 bases lay between the germline ends. Germline V CDR1 and CDR2: MNHEY, SMNVEV (reference sequence). CDR3 length: 15 amino acids. The CDR3 region is CASSFGDGGSYEQYF. CDR3 nucleotides: TGTGCCAGCAGTTTTGGGGACGGAGGATCCTACGAGCAGTACTTC.

As concerns this clone: One junction end does not reproduce the germline sequence, and a read error may be involved. V usage is TRBV9 and J usage is TRBJ2-5; 10 nucleotides line up with TRBD2. The J call may be mistaken, given a closer DNA end match to TRBJ2-7. The CDR3 is 15 residues long. Germline CDR1 reads SGDLS; CDR2 reads YYNGEE. CDR3 loop: CASSVSGRTSYEQYF. Here the CDR3 DNA reads TGCGCCAGCAGCGTTAGCGGGAGGACCTCCTACGAGCAGTACTTC.

This chain uses TRBV4-3 with TRBJ2-3; maybe TRBD2 (5 bases). CDR3 length: 16 amino acids. CDR1 is LGHNA, CDR2 YSLEER, per germline. V lost 1 base to trimming and J lost 0 bases, with 11 bases between them. The CDR3 DNA reads as TGCGCCAGCAGCCAAGGTCTGGGGAGTAGCACAGATACGCAGTATTTT. It yields the protein CASSQGLGSSTDTQYF.

This clone was observed a few times. This rearrangement joins TRBV7-6 to TRBJ2-5, with a possible D match to TRBD1 (6 bases). Germline lookup yields CDR1 SGHVS and CDR2 FNYEAQ. V lost 1 base, J lost 4 bases, and 13 bases lay in between. The CDR3 totals 15 residues. The CDR3 coding sequence is TGTGCCAGCAGCTTAGTTGGGGGCAGGGGAGAGACCCAGTACTTC. Protein product: CASSLVGGRGETQYF.

This clone was counted between two and nine times. DNA of the CDR3: TGTGCCAGCAGTGACCGGACTAGCGGGAGTTTTGGGCAGTACTTC. Translating it yields CASSDRTSGSFGQYF. The V gene is TRBV6-6, the J gene TRBJ2-7, with TRBD2 matching 13 bases. The ends lost 5 bases at V and 9 bases at J; junction bases unmatched: 10. CDR3 length equals 15 residues. Germline V gives CDR1 MNHNY, CDR2 SVGAGI (reference sequence).

V is TRBV6-5 and J is TRBJ2-1; D remains unclear. The CDR3 runs to 13 residues. Germline CDR1 MNHEY, CDR2 SVGAGI. V lost 6 bases to trimming and J lost 3 bases, with 9 bases between them. The CDR3 reads CASSPARYNEQFF. In DNA form, the CDR3 reads TGTGCCAGCAGCCCGGCTCGCTACAATGAGCAGTTCTTC.

This clone appeared a few times. This chain uses TRBV10-3 with TRBJ1-6, with a weak D call TRBD1 (6 bases). This CDR3 has 14 amino acids. V lost 6 bases to trimming and J lost 10 bases, with 16 bases between them. Germline CDR1 ENHRY, CDR2 SYGVKD. The DNA for the CDR3 is TGTGCCATCAGGAACAGGGTGTTAAGCTCACCCCTCCACTTT. Its protein product is CAIRNRVLSSPLHF.

In its sample, this clone is medium-sized. The chain employs TRBV7-9 and TRBJ1-2, with 10 nucleotides matching TRBD1. CDR3 length: 16 amino acids. V shed 2 bases and J 8 bases; nucleotides not matched to a gene: 11. Germline V gene data show CDR1 as SEHNR and CDR2 as FQNEAQ (reference sequence). CDR3 sequence: CASSLTWRQGAKGYTF. DNA for the CDR3: TGTGCCAGCAGCTTAACTTGGCGACAGGGGGCTAAGGGCTACACCTTC.

The gene calls are TRBV27 and TRBJ2-7, with D perhaps TRBD2 (6 bases). This CDR3 has 14 amino acids. Germline V gene data show CDR1 as MNHEY and CDR2 as SMNVEV (reference sequence). V lost 3 bases, J lost 4 bases, and 13 bases lay in between. The CDR3 region has the DNA TGTGCCAGCAGTTTCGGGGGTAGGGGATACGAGCAGTACTTC. It specifies CASSFGGRGYEQYF.

The J gene is TRBJ1-4, the V gene TRBV5-1; 7 bases align to TRBD1. The CDR3 extends over 14 amino acids. V was pared by 1 base and J by 12 bases, with 9 bases of the junction left unmatched. Germline lookup yields CDR1 SGHRS and CDR2 YFSETQ. CDR3 DNA sequence: TGCGCCAGCAGCTTGACGGGACAGACCCCGCAACTGTTTTTT. Encoded protein: CASSLTGQTPQLFF.

The gene calls are TRBV7-9 and TRBJ2-7; tentatively, D is TRBD1 (5 bases). The CDR3 extends over 13 amino acids. The V end lost 6 bases, the J end lost 0 bases, and 9 bases lay between the germline ends. Germline lookup yields CDR1 SEHNR and CDR2 FQNEAQ (reference sequence). This CDR3 reads CASRSQGSYEQYF. The CDR3 DNA reads TGTGCCAGCAGGTCGCAGGGCTCCTACGAGCAGTACTTC.